These T cell receptor beta chains were read from a single sample in a study of blood T cells in healthy people across ages. TCRdb ran MiXCR on the 5' RACE reads and lists one entry per CDR3 protein. The data contain about a million distinct CDR3 sequences, around 54% of them seen just once; the ten biggest clones take up roughly 23%. The material sequenced was blood. Every receptor here comes from a woman aged 55-70 years in good health. Each CDR3 is given with its conserved first and last residue. Each record gives: V gene, J gene, CDR3 protein.

>TRBV20-1|TRBJ2-3
CSASGLAGDLSTDTQYF
>TRBV18|TRBJ2-5
CASSPPASGVETQYF
>TRBV7-2|TRBJ2-3
CASSLVGSWSDTQYF
>TRBV7-2|TRBJ2-3
CASSLRGRPVDTQYF
>TRBV29-1|TRBJ2-3
CSGSTGGADTQYF
>TRBV6-1|TRBJ1-1
CASRRKTNTEAFF
>TRBV6-5|TRBJ1-1
CASSDTGPSTEAFF
>TRBV7-2|TRBJ2-5
CASSLGTSIETQYF
>TRBV6-1|TRBJ2-7
CASSVPGTSYEQYF
>TRBV5-1|TRBJ2-6
CASSPFGGRAPGANVLTF
>TRBV6-1|TRBJ1-4
CASSGDSIPEKLFF
>TRBV27|TRBJ2-7
CASSRPGTSAEQYF
>TRBV4-1|TRBJ2-5
CASSQPTRDEQYF
>TRBV28|TRBJ2-7
CASSLKSYPIYEQYF
>TRBV15|TRBJ2-3
CATSRDPSGYSTDTQYF
>TRBV2|TRBJ2-3
CASSEGLATDTQYF
>TRBV13|TRBJ2-3
CANSLRPAGPTDTQYF
>TRBV20-1|TRBJ2-5
CSAKNRERYKETQYF
>TRBV28|TRBJ1-2
CASSLQGQARRSYGYTF
>TRBV25-1|TRBJ2-1
CASSEPGNRGDNEQFF
>TRBV12-3/TRBV12-4|TRBJ2-5
CASSLLTREQYF
>TRBV30|TRBJ2-3
CACDRQADTQYF
>TRBV13|TRBJ1-2
CASSLGLSFYGYTF